These 10 T cell receptor beta chains were all obtained from the same sample, sequenced in a study of T cells after yellow fever vaccination. One entry per CDR3 protein, called by TCRdb with MiXCR from the 5' RACE reads. The sample consists of 150,000 to 200,000 distinct CDR3 sequences, approximately 6% of them appearing once. Source: CD4+ T cells sorted from PBMCs, taken on the day of the first yellow fever vaccination. All receptors come from a man aged 18 to 29 who received the YFV17D yellow fever vaccine.

This clonotype was recorded many times. The rearrangement links TRBV5-1 to TRBJ1-6; weak D call: TRBD1 (6 bases). Germline CDR1 reads SGHRS; CDR2 reads YFSETQ. Trimming cost V 2 bases and J 8 bases, with 14 bases left between them. This CDR3 is built from 15 residues. The CDR3 loop reads CASSLQGRRYSPLHF. CDR3 coding DNA: TGCGCCAGCAGCTTACAGGGAAGAAGGTATTCACCCCTCCACTTT. Supplemented by reference TRBV5-1 and TRBJ1-6, the full variable domain reads KAGVTQTPRYLIKTRGQQVTLSCSPISGHRSVSWYQQTPGQGLQFLFEYFSETQRNKGNFPGRFSGRQFSNSRSEMNVSTLELGDSALYLCASSLQGRRYSPLHFGNGTRLTVT.

This clonotype has a handful of counts. V is TRBV10-3 and J is TRBJ2-1, with 14 positions matching TRBD2. Looked up from germline, CDR1 is ENHRY and CDR2 is SYGVKD. The CDR3 length is 17 residues. Germline trimming cut 10 bases from V and 8 bases from J; bases unmatched to any gene: 16. The CDR3 region is CATTNPPGLAGDDEQFF. The CDR3 bases are TGTGCCACTACCAACCCTCCGGGACTAGCGGGGGATGATGAGCAGTTCTTC.

This sequence joins TRBV5-1 and TRBJ2-2; D ambiguous. Germline loops: CDR1 SGHRS, CDR2 YFSETQ. There are 15 residues in the CDR3. Deletions cut 2 bases from V and 8 bases from J, with 16 bases between. The CDR3 reads CASSLLTTLRGELFF. The CDR3 DNA reads as TGCGCCAGCAGCTTACTCACCACCCTCAGGGGGGAGCTGTTTTTT.

V usage is TRBV20-1 and J usage is TRBJ1-5; D is unresolved. V was pared by 0 bases and J by 5 bases, with 20 bases between. The CDR3 spans 17 residues. The germline V gene encodes CDR1 DFQATT and CDR2 SNEGSKA (reference sequence). The CDR3 nucleotides read TGCAGTGCTAGAGACCTACGAGGGATCGCGGTTGATCAGCCCCAGCATTTT. It codes for CSARDLRGIAVDQPQHF.

The sample holds many counts of this clonotype. The genes are TRBV5-1 and TRBJ2-2; unclear D gene. The ends were cut back, 5 bases at V and 6 bases at J, with 17 bases in the middle. Germline V lookup: CDR1 SGHRS, CDR2 YFSETQ. The CDR3 totals 15 residues. The CDR3 coding sequence is TGCGCCAGCAGATCGACACCTAACCCCCCCGGGGAGCTGTTTTTT. It is translated as CASRSTPNPPGELFF.

At least ten counts were recorded for this clonotype. The gene calls are TRBV7-2 and TRBJ2-3; TRBD2 aligns across 8 bases. Germline CDR1 reads SGHTA; CDR2 reads FQGNSA. The trim removed 3 bases at V and 5 bases at J, leaving 1 base unmatched. The CDR3 is 13 amino acids. For the CDR3, the DNA is TGTGCCAGCAGCTTCAGCGGGGGAGATACGCAGTATTTT. It translates to CASSFSGGDTQYF.

This clonotype has just a few counts. The chain employs TRBV18 and TRBJ2-7; D call uncertain. The CDR3 is made up of 15 amino acids. With 3 bases removed from V and 6 bases from J, the gap between germline ends came to 18 bases. Germline CDR1 KGHSH, CDR2 LQKENI. The CDR3 DNA follows: TGTGCCAGCTCACCCTCCTGGAAGTCCACGGGCGAGCAGTACTTC. Residues: CASSPSWKSTGEQYF.

CDR3 region: CASSLGPSYQETQYF. The CDR3 bases are TGTGCCAGCAGCCTCGGTCCATCGTACCAAGAGACCCAGTACTTC. V gene TRBV3-1 combines with J gene TRBJ2-5; D gene ambiguous. The V gene's germline CDR1 is LGHDT and CDR2 YNNKEL (reference sequence). The V gene lost 4 bases and the J gene lost 0 bases, with 12 bases spanning the gap. The CDR3 is 15 residues long.

The sample holds many counts of this clonotype. This chain uses TRBV18 with TRBJ2-3; the match to TRBD2 covers 11 bases. The V segment lost 2 bases and the J segment 8 bases; nucleotides outside the gene matches: 6. This CDR3 spans 15 amino acids. Germline values: CDR1 KGHSH, CDR2 LQKENI. The CDR3: CASSPASGGQGTQYF. CDR3 sequence (DNA): TGTGCCAGCTCACCAGCTAGCGGGGGGCAGGGTACGCAGTATTTT.

This clonotype was recorded at least ten times. This sequence joins TRBV29-1 and TRBJ2-3; D gene ambiguous. This CDR3 region has 12 residues. Germline V gene sequence: CDR1 SQVTM, CDR2 ANQGSEA. Trimming removed 1 base at V and 6 bases at J, with 8 bases between. CDR3 residues: CSVEAFDDTQYF. CDR3 nucleotide sequence: TGCAGCGTTGAAGCATTCGATGATACGCAGTATTTT.